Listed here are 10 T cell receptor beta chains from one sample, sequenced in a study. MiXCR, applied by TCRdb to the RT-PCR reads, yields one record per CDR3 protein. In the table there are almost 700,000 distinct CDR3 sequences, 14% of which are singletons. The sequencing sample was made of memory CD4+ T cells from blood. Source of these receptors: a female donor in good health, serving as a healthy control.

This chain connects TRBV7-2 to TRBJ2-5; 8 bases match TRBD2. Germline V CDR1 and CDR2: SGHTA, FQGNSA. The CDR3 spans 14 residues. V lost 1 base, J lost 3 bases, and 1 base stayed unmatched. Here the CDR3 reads CASSLELAEETQYF. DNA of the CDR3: TGTGCCAGCAGCTTAGAACTAGCGGAAGAGACCCAGTACTTC.

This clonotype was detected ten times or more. The CDR3, as DNA: TGTGCCAGCAGCTTGGGTGGGCAACCCGGGAGCCAGGAGCAGTTCTTC. It yields the protein CASSLGGQPGSQEQFF. V usage is TRBV5-4 and J usage is TRBJ2-1, with D perhaps TRBD2 (6 bases). Looked up from germline, CDR1 is SGHNT and CDR2 is YYREEE (reference sequence). The CDR3 consists of 16 residues. Trimming removed 0 bases at V and 10 bases at J, with 20 bases between.

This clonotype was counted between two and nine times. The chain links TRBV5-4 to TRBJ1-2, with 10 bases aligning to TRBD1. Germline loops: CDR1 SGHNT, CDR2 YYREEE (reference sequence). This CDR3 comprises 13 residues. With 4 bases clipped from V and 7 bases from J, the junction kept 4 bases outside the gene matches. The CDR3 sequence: CASSRGQGFGYTF. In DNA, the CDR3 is TGTGCCAGCAGCCGGGGACAGGGGTTTGGCTACACCTTC.

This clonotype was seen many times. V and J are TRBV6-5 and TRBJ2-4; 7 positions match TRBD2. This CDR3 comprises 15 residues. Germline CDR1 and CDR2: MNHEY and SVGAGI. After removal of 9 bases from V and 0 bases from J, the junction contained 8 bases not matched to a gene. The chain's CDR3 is CASSTGGSAKNIQYF. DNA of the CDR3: TGTGCCAGTTCGACCGGGGGGTCAGCCAAAAACATTCAGTACTTC.

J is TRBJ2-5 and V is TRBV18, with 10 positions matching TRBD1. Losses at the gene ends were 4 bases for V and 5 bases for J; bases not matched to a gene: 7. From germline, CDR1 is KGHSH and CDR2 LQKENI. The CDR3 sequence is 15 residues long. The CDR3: CASSLTTGGTETQYF. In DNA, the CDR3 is TGTGCCAGCTCACTTACGACAGGGGGCACGGAGACCCAGTACTTC.

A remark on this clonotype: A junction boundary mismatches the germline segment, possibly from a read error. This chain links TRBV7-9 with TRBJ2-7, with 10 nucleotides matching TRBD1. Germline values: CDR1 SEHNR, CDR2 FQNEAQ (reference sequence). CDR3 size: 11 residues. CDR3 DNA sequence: TGTGCCAGCAGCCCTGGGGACAGGGGACTCTTC. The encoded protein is CASSPGDRGLF. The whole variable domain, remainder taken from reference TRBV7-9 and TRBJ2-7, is DTGVSQNPRHKITKRGQNVTFRCDPISEHNRLYWYRQTLGQGPEFLTYFQNEAQLEKSRLLSDRFSAERPKGSFSTLEIQRTEQGDSAMYLCASSPGDRGLFGPGTRLTVT.

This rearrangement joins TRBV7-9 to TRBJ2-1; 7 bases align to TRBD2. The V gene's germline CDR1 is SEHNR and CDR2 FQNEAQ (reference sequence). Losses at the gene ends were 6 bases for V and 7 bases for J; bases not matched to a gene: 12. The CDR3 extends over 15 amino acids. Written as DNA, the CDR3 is TGTGCCAGCAGGGGGAGTCGGGAGCGGGGTAATGAGCAGTTCTTC. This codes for CASRGSRERGNEQFF.

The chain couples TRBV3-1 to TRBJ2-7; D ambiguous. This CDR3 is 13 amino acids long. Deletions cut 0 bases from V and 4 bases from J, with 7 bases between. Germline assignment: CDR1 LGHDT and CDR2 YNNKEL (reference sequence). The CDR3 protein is CASSQDTLYEQYF. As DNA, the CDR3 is TGTGCCAGCAGCCAAGACACCCTATACGAGCAGTACTTC.

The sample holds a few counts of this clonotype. The chain's CDR3 is CASSQDIRGGANNYGYTF. As DNA, the CDR3 is TGCGCCAGCAGCCAAGATATACGGGGGGGGGCCAACAACTATGGCTACACCTTC. The gene calls are TRBV4-1 and TRBJ1-2; TRBD1 might be the D (6 bases). Germline values: CDR1 MGHRA, CDR2 YSYEKL. This CDR3 comprises 18 residues. V lost 0 bases to trimming and J lost 2 bases, with 19 bases between them.

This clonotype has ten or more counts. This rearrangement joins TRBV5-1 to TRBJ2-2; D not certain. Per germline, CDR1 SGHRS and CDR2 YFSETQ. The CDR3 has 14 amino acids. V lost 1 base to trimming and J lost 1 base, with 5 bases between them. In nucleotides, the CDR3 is TGCGCCAGCAGCTTGTCTCAGAACACCGGGGAGCTGTTTTTT. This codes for CASSLSQNTGELFF.